Following are 18 T cell receptor beta chains from one sample sequenced in a study of cytomegalovirus exposure and HLA in healthy donors. The protocol was immunoSEQ multiplex PCR, while the TCRdb copy is restricted to in-frame clones and leaves out a portion. The sample lists around 150,000 clones, roughly 89% occurring once. The sample was PBMCs. Receptor source: a woman aged 18-29 years in good health and CMV-seropositive.

The chain uses TRBV5-6 and TRBJ2-4, with D tentatively TRBD2 (6 bases). V was trimmed by 0 bases and J by 6 bases, leaving 10 bases between them. The CDR3 has 14 residues. The germline V gene has CDR1 SGHDT and CDR2 YYEEEE. CDR3 DNA sequence: TGTGCCAGCAGCTTGGCGGGGGTCGGAAACATTCAGTACTTC. Translation: CASSLAGVGNIQYF.

This rearrangement joins TRBV18 to TRBJ1-1; D gene ambiguous. Germline CDR1 KGHSH, CDR2 LQKENI. V dropped 0 bases and J dropped 4 bases, with 6 bases sitting between them. CDR3 length: 13 amino acids. CDR3 nucleotides: TGTGCCAGCTCACCACCGGCCAGCACTGAAGCTTTCTTT. Amino acid sequence: CASSPPASTEAFF.

This chain joins TRBV4-1 and TRBJ2-1, with D possibly matching TRBD2 (6 bases). Germline assignment: CDR1 MGHRA and CDR2 YSYEKL. Trimming left V 5 bases short and J 2 bases short, with 19 bases between. The CDR3 extends over 17 amino acids. The DNA of the CDR3 is TGCGCCAGCAGCTACCAGGAGGGGAAAGGAACCTACAATGAGCAGTTCTTC. This codes for CASSYQEGKGTYNEQFF.

This chain links TRBV29-1 with TRBJ2-5; TRBD1 matches 7 bases. The CDR3 sequence is 14 residues long. Trimming at V came to 6 bases and at J to 4 bases, leaving 11 bases not matched to a gene. CDR1 is SQVTM, CDR2 ANQGSEA, per germline. The CDR3 nucleotides read TGCAGCGTCACCCGACAGGGTCGGGGAGAGACCCAGTACTTC. Protein product: CSVTRQGRGETQYF.

V and J are TRBV4-2 and TRBJ1-5; TRBD1 matches at 10 bases. Trimming took 3 bases from V and 7 from J; bases not matched to a gene: 9. Germline V CDR1 and CDR2: LGHNA, YNFKEQ. CDR3 length equals 16 residues. CDR3 in DNA: TGTGCCAGCAGCCAGCCCGGACAGGGGGACGACCAGCCCCAGCATTTT. Protein sequence: CASSQPGQGDDQPQHF.

The rearrangement joins TRBV19 to TRBJ1-3; unclear D gene. The V gene lost 3 bases and the J gene lost 2 bases, with 8 bases spanning the gap. Germline CDR1 LNHDA, CDR2 SQIVND (reference sequence). This CDR3 is 14 amino acids long. CDR3 sequence: CASSIGGAGNTIYF. The CDR3 nucleotides read TGTGCCAGTAGTATCGGAGGCGCTGGAAACACCATATATTTT.

J is TRBJ2-7 and V is TRBV5-6; possibly TRBD2 for D (6 bases). This CDR3 is built from 12 residues. CDR1 is SGHDT and CDR2 is YYEEEE in the germline V gene. The V end lost 4 bases, the J end lost 5 bases, and 10 bases lay between the germline ends. The CDR3 reads CASSVGGDEQYF. The CDR3 DNA is TGTGCCAGCAGCGTGGGAGGTGACGAGCAGTACTTC.

Only a few counts were recorded for this clone. This sequence joins TRBV5-6 and TRBJ2-5; no clear D gene. Germline CDR1 and CDR2: SGHDT and YYEEEE. This CDR3 region has 12 residues. V lost 9 bases to trimming and J lost 1 base, with 10 bases between them. CDR3 nucleotides: TGTGCCACGCGAGGTCCCCAAGAGACCCAGTACTTC. It is translated as CATRGPQETQYF.

This rearrangement joins TRBV2 to TRBJ2-1, with 8 bases identical to TRBD2. The CDR3 totals 16 residues. Germline V gene data show CDR1 as SNHLY and CDR2 as FYNNEI. J gave up 4 bases and V 6 bases, and 11 bases lay outside the gene matches. CDR3 coding DNA: TGTGCCAGCAGCGACCTTAGCGGGATCGGATACAATGAGCAGTTCTTC. Its translation is CASSDLSGIGYNEQFF.

The chain combines TRBV6-5 with TRBJ2-1; D is uncertain. CDR3 length: 14 amino acids. Germline CDR1 MNHEY, CDR2 SVGAGI. V lost 4 bases and J lost 0, with 7 bases in between. CDR3 sequence reads: CASSSSSSYNEQFF. CDR3 coding DNA: TGTGCCAGCAGTTCCTCGAGCTCCTACAATGAGCAGTTCTTC.

This chain joins TRBV5-1 and TRBJ2-7; the match to TRBD1 covers 9 bases. Per germline, CDR1 SGHRS and CDR2 YFSETQ. The V and J ends lost 3 bases and 0 bases, in that order; junction bases with no gene match: 1. CDR3 size: 14 residues. The CDR3 coding sequence is TGCGCCAGCAGCTGGACAGGGGACTCCTACGAGCAGTACTTC. Protein product: CASSWTGDSYEQYF.

The chain employs TRBV9 and TRBJ1-2; D may be TRBD1 (5 bases). From germline, CDR1 is SGDLS and CDR2 YYNGEE. This CDR3 is built from 14 residues. V was shortened by 2 bases and J by 1 base, with 9 bases between the two germline ends. CDR3 DNA sequence: TGTGCCAGCAGCGTCCAGGGTTATAACTATGGCTACACCTTC. Protein product: CASSVQGYNYGYTF.

The V gene is TRBV7-6, the J gene TRBJ2-1; TRBD2 matches at 14 bases. The V segment lost 4 bases and the J segment 7 bases; nucleotides outside the gene matches: 6. The CDR3 is made up of 16 amino acids. The germline V gene encodes CDR1 SGHVS and CDR2 FNYEAQ. The CDR3 bases are TGTGCCAGCAGCTCGACTAGCGGGAGGGCCTCTAATGAGCAGTTCTTC. It specifies CASSSTSGRASNEQFF. The whole variable domain, remainder taken from reference TRBV7-6 and TRBJ2-1, is GAGVSQSPRYKVTKRGQDVALRCDPISGHVSLYWYRQALGQGPEFLTYFNYEAQQDKSGLPNDRFSAERPEGSISTLTIQRTEQRDSAMYRCASSSTSGRASNEQFFGPGTRLTVL.

The rearrangement links TRBV6-5 to TRBJ2-1, with 7 nucleotides matching TRBD1. The CDR3 has 15 amino acids. The germline CDR1 and CDR2 sequences are MNHEY and SVGAGI. Unmatched junction bases numbered 5, after V lost 2 bases and J lost 4 bases. The CDR3 DNA reads as TGTGCCAGCAGTTACGTCGGGACAGATTACAATGAGCAGTTCTTC. Protein product: CASSYVGTDYNEQFF.

The chain employs TRBV5-1 and TRBJ2-5, with D perhaps matching TRBD2 (6 bases). There are 16 residues in the CDR3. CDR1 SGHRS and CDR2 YFSETQ come from the germline V gene. V dropped 6 bases and J dropped 1 base, with 19 bases sitting between them. The CDR3 region is CASTPGVGVGQETQYF. Here the CDR3 DNA reads TGCGCCAGCACCCCGGGAGTGGGCGTGGGCCAAGAGACCCAGTACTTC.

This clone was seen just once. This chain uses TRBV2 with TRBJ2-7; D is undetermined. Germline values: CDR1 SNHLY, CDR2 FYNNEI. V was clipped by 7 bases and J by 1 base, with 14 bases between them. The CDR3 sequence is 14 residues long. The CDR3 sequence: CASTPRYTSYEQYF. CDR3 sequence (DNA): TGTGCCAGCACCCCGCGGTACACTTCCTACGAGCAGTACTTC.

The chain couples TRBV5-6 to TRBJ2-7, with a possible D match to TRBD2 (6 bases). Germline lookup yields CDR1 SGHDT and CDR2 YYEEEE. The CDR3 covers 15 residues. With 0 bases removed from V and 0 bases from J, the gap between germline ends came to 10 bases. In DNA, the CDR3 is TGTGCCAGCAGCTTGGGCCGGGACTTCTCCTACGAGCAGTACTTC. Amino acids: CASSLGRDFSYEQYF.

The V and J genes are TRBV19 and TRBJ2-7; D gene ambiguous. From germline, CDR1 is LNHDA and CDR2 SQIVND (reference sequence). There are 10 residues in the CDR3. V was pared by 9 bases and J by 0 bases, with 3 bases between. The CDR3 reads CASRSYEQYF. Here the CDR3 DNA reads TGTGCCAGCCGCTCCTACGAGCAGTACTTC.